Listed below are T cell receptor beta chains from one sample, sequenced in a study of cytomegalovirus exposure and HLA in healthy donors. Data came from immunoSEQ multiplex PCR; TCRdb stores just in-frame clones and leaves some out. This table holds some 200,000 clones, around 83% found once. The specimen was PBMCs. These receptors came from a woman aged 45-65 years in good health and CMV-seropositive. The CDR3 runs from the conserved cysteine through the conserved F or W. A D gene is named only where the DNA matches it firmly. Not all rows give a size; the values are once, few, many and, for expanded clones, a class.

d_call	v_call	cdr3_length	clone_size	j_call	cdr3_nt	cdr3_aa
TRBD2	TRBV4-2	15	once	TRBJ2-1	TGTGCCAGCAGCTTTCGACTAGCGGGAGTGGGAGAGCAGTTCTTC	CASSFRLAGVGEQFF
TRBD1	TRBV10-1	14	.	TRBJ2-3	TGCGCCAGCAGTTTTGACAGGGACACAGATACGCAGTATTTT	CASSFDRDTDTQYF
.	TRBV5-4	15	once	TRBJ2-2	TGTGCCAGCAGCTTGAAACAGGCGAACACCGGGGAGCTGTTTTTT	CASSLKQANTGELFF
.	TRBV30	11	few	TRBJ2-1	TGTGCCTGGAGTTTCTTTGATGAGCAGTTCTTC	CAWSFFDEQFF
TRBD1	TRBV5-1	14	once	TRBJ1-2	TGCGCCAGCAGCCCGGGACAGGGGGTCTATGGCTACACCTTC	CASSPGQGVYGYTF
TRBD2	TRBV18	15	.	TRBJ2-7	TGTGCCAGCTCACCACCGGGAGCAGCGGGAGGCGAGCAGTACTTC	CASSPPGAAGGEQYF
TRBD2	TRBV7-9	13	.	TRBJ2-5	TGTGCCAGCAGATCTAGCGGGAGAGAGACCCAGTACTTC	CASRSSGRETQYF
TRBD2	TRBV28	17	.	TRBJ2-1	TGTGCCAGCAGTTTAACGGGACTAGCGTCCCCCTACAATGAGCAGTTCTTC	CASSLTGLASPYNEQFF
TRBD2	TRBV2	14	.	TRBJ2-2	TGTGCCAGCAGTGTTAGCGGGGGTTCTGGGGAGCTGTTTTTT	CASSVSGGSGELFF
.	TRBV11-2	15	once	TRBJ2-3	TGTGCCAGCCGACGTCAGGGGCGCGGTACAGATACGCAGTATTTT	CASRRQGRGTDTQYF
TRBD1	TRBV14	14	.	TRBJ2-5	TGTGCCAGCAGAAAATCGACAGGGATGGAGACCCAGTACTTC	CASRKSTGMETQYF
.	TRBV5-4	14	.	TRBJ2-2	TGTGCCAGCAGCACCACAAGGAGCACCGGGGAGCTGTTTTTT	CASSTTRSTGELFF
TRBD2	TRBV15	17	.	TRBJ2-3	TGTGCCACCAGCAGAGATCGAACGGGAGGGAGCACAGATACGCAGTATTTT	CATSRDRTGGSTDTQYF
.	TRBV7-2	13	.	TRBJ1-2	TGTGCCAGCAGCCCTTGGACAGAAAGTGGCTACACCTTC	CASSPWTESGYTF
.	TRBV19	15	.	TRBJ1-5	TGTGCCAGTAGTATACGGGACACCAACAATCAGCCCCAGCATTTT	CASSIRDTNNQPQHF
.	TRBV6-5	14	.	TRBJ1-1	TGTGCCAGCAGGGCGACAGTGATGAACACTGAAGCTTTCTTT	CASRATVMNTEAFF
.	TRBV7-8	11	once	TRBJ1-1	TGTGCCAGCAGCTCTCGGGCTGAAGCTTTCTTT	CASSSRAEAFF
TRBD1	TRBV6-4	14	.	TRBJ2-2	TGTGCCAGCAGGAGACAGGGGGCGGCCGGGGAGCTGTTTTTT	CASRRQGAAGELFF
.	TRBV9	14	.	TRBJ2-1	TGTGCCAGCAGCGTAGCTCCTAGTTTCAATGAGCAGTTCTTC	CASSVAPSFNEQFF
.	TRBV6-5	14	.	TRBJ1-5	TGTGCCAGCAGTCGGGGGAGGGAAAATCAGCCCCAGCATTTT	CASSRGRENQPQHF
.	TRBV29-1	15	.	TRBJ1-1	TGCAGCGGACCCCCTTCCAGGGCCTTCAGCACTGAAGCTTTCTTT	CSGPPSRAFSTEAFF
.	TRBV6-1	16	once	TRBJ2-2	TGTGCCAGCAGTGAACGAGGGGGATTGGGCACCGGGGAGCTGTTTTTT	CASSERGGLGTGELFF
.	TRBV6-6	11	.	TRBJ2-7	TGTGCCAGCAGTTACAGGGGAAGGCAGTACTTC	CASSYRGRQYF
TRBD1	TRBV28	16	.	TRBJ1-4	TGTGCCAGCAGTTTAGGGACAGGGCTTACTAATGAAAAACTGTTTTTT	CASSLGTGLTNEKLFF
.	TRBV25-1	11	.	TRBJ2-7	TGTGCCAGCAGTGTATTTTACGAGCAGTACTTC	CASSVFYEQYF
TRBD1	TRBV7-6	14	.	TRBJ1-2	TGTGCCAGCAGCCCACGGACAGGGGACTATGGCTACACCTTC	CASSPRTGDYGYTF
.	TRBV6-5	14	.	TRBJ2-1	TGTGCCAGCAGTTACGGCAGGTCCAACAATGAGCAGTTCTTC	CASSYGRSNNEQFF
.	TRBV5-5	13	.	TRBJ2-7	TGTGCCAGCAGCAGAGAGTCGGCCTACGAGCAGTACTTC	CASSRESAYEQYF
.	TRBV6-5	14	.	TRBJ1-1	TGTGCCAGCAGTTACTCGATAGTGGAGGGTGAAGCTTTCTTT	CASSYSIVEGEAFF
.	TRBV7-3	14	.	TRBJ2-6	TGTGCCAGCATCCGACAGGATGGGGCCAACGTCCTGACTTTC	CASIRQDGANVLTF
.	TRBV30	15	.	TRBJ1-5	TGTGCCTGGAGCCCCGGGGAGAAGGGCAATCAGCCCCAGCATTTT	CAWSPGEKGNQPQHF
TRBD2	TRBV9	16	.	TRBJ2-2	TGTGCCAGCAGCGTTAGGTCGGGGGGGAACACCGGGGAGCTGTTTTTT	CASSVRSGGNTGELFF
TRBD1	TRBV18	17	once	TRBJ1-3	TGTGCCAGCTCACCCGGGGGACAGGTCGACTCTGGAAACACCATATATTTT	CASSPGGQVDSGNTIYF
.	TRBV25-1	12	.	TRBJ2-7	TGTGCCACCCAGACAGGAGTATACGAGCAGTACTTC	CATQTGVYEQYF
.	TRBV27	15	.	TRBJ1-5	TGTGCCAGCAGTTTATCCGCAGGGCAGAGTCAGCCCCAGCATTTT	CASSLSAGQSQPQHF
.	TRBV30	13	.	TRBJ1-3	TGTGCCTGGAACTCCAGGGGTGGAAACACCATATATTTT	CAWNSRGGNTIYF
TRBD2	TRBV6-5	16	.	TRBJ2-7	TGTGCCAGCAGTTACTCGAGAGGTAGCGGGGGTTACGAGCAGTACTTC	CASSYSRGSGGYEQYF
TRBD1	TRBV30	16	.	TRBJ1-6	TGTGCCTGGAGTGTACCGGGACAGCTAGGGGCCTCACCCCTCCACTTT	CAWSVPGQLGASPLHF
.	TRBV20-1	11	few	TRBJ2-5	TGCAGCTACAGAGATCAAGAGACCCAGTACTTC	CSYRDQETQYF
.	TRBV29-1	13	.	TRBJ2-1	TGCAGCGTTGGGGACATCCATCTGGATGAGCAGTTCTTC	CSVGDIHLDEQFF
.	TRBV5-8	13	.	TRBJ1-1	TGTGCCAGCAGCTTGGATCGGAACACTGAAGCTTTCTTT	CASSLDRNTEAFF
TRBD1	TRBV2	13	few	TRBJ2-5	TGTGCCAGCAGGGGGACAGGGGGGGAGACCCAGTACTTC	CASRGTGGETQYF
.	TRBV7-9	15	.	TRBJ2-3	TGTGCCAGCAGCTTAGCCTCCTATAGCGGAGATACGCAGTATTTT	CASSLASYSGDTQYF
.	TRBV23-1	10	.	TRBJ2-7	TGCGCCACCTGGCCCTTGGAGCAGTACTTC	CATWPLEQYF
.	TRBV18	14	.	TRBJ2-5	TGTGCCAGCTCACCAGGGGCTAGCGAAGAGACCCAGTACTTC	CASSPGASEETQYF
.	TRBV7-9	13	.	TRBJ1-2	TGTGCCAGCAGCCACAACGGGGGGGAAGGCTACACCTTC	CASSHNGGEGYTF
.	TRBV5-4	15	once	TRBJ2-7	TGTGCCAGCAGTTCATCAGGGGGAGGAGGTGACGAGCAGTACTTC	CASSSSGGGGDEQYF
.	TRBV5-5	16	.	TRBJ1-3	TGTGCCAGCAGCAGGCAGGGGCCTAGCTCTGGAAACACCATATATTTT	CASSRQGPSSGNTIYF
.	TRBV2	14	.	TRBJ1-2	TGTGCCAGCACCCTAGTCGGGGGGACCTATGGCTACACCTTC	CASTLVGGTYGYTF
TRBD1	TRBV6-5	14	.	TRBJ2-5	TGTGCCAGCAGTGCCCGACAGGGTGGAGAGACCCAGTACTTC	CASSARQGGETQYF
TRBD2	TRBV5-1	14	.	TRBJ2-1	TGCGCCAGCAGCTCCCTAGCGGGGGGAGGTGAGCAGTTCTTC	CASSSLAGGGEQFF
TRBD1	TRBV19	15	few	TRBJ1-1	TGTGCCAGTAGTAACCGGGACAGGGGGAACACTGAAGCTTTCTTT	CASSNRDRGNTEAFF
.	TRBV19	16	.	TRBJ1-2	TGTGCCAGTAGTATTACAAAACTGACAACTAACTATGGCTACACCTTC	CASSITKLTTNYGYTF
.	TRBV19	14	.	TRBJ2-7	TGTGCCAGTAGTCCACAGGTCATGTCTGGGGAGCAGTACTTC	CASSPQVMSGEQYF